This T cell receptor (beta chain) originates from a study of cytomegalovirus exposure and HLA in healthy donors. Study-level results: Later genetic work tied a missense DCLRE1C variant to beta-chain V and J trimming.

On this clone itself: Its antigen is currently unknown.

With 60 Vbeta and 13 Jbeta primers, the PCR was carried out. Authors' methods: As a later analysis found, there were 80 million or so unique TCR beta chains, of which approximately 10 million were shared. The table came from immunoSEQ multiplex PCR; TCRdb's copy has only in-frame clones and leaves some out. For V, J and clone size, that table is used; D and trimming come from the DNA. The sample yields 250,000 to 350,000 clones, roughly 85% seen once. CDR1 and CDR2 (germline): MNHEY, SMNVEV (reference sequence). V shed 6 bases and J 6 bases; nucleotides not matched to a gene: 9. CDR3 size: 14 residues. All the people who gave samples were healthy bone marrow donors.

This chain uses TRBV27 with TRBJ2-7, with 9 bases lining up with TRBD1. This receptor was identified in a man between 35 and 55 years old in good health and CMV-seropositive. Material for sequencing was PBMCs. CDR3 sequence reads: CASRTGTGPVEQYF. Written as DNA, the CDR3 is TGTGCCAGCAGGACCGGGACAGGGCCAGTCGAGCAGTACTTC.